One and the same sample provided the 17 T cell receptor beta chains below, sequenced in a study of cytomegalovirus exposure and HLA in healthy donors. Use of 60 Vbeta and 13 Jbeta primers characterized the PCR. The table came from immunoSEQ multiplex PCR; TCRdb's copy has only in-frame clones and leaves some out. This table holds about 190,000 clones, approximately 78% found once. Sequencing was carried out using PBMCs. The receptors originated from a woman aged 18 to 35 in good health and CMV-seronegative.

The chain combines TRBV7-9 with TRBJ2-1; the match to TRBD1 covers 9 bases. Per germline, CDR1 SEHNR and CDR2 FQNEAQ (reference sequence). The length of the CDR3 is 18 residues. Trimming took 3 bases from V and 4 from J; bases not matched to a gene: 13. CDR3 in DNA: TGTGCCAGCAGCTTCTCGGACAGGGGTATGGGAGGGTACAATGAGCAGTTCTTC. Residues: CASSFSDRGMGGYNEQFF.

V is TRBV9 and J is TRBJ1-2; 7 nucleotides align to TRBD1. Germline values: CDR1 SGDLS, CDR2 YYNGEE. This CDR3 spans 18 amino acids. J lost 4 bases, V lost 4 bases, and 19 bases had no gene match. In nucleotides, the CDR3 is TGTGCCAGCAGCCCCCAAAGCGCAGGGGGTCAAGTTAGCTATGGCTACACCTTC. As protein: CASSPQSAGGQVSYGYTF.

V and J are TRBV11-3 and TRBJ2-3; TRBD2 agrees at 13 bases. V gave up 3 bases and J gave up 5 bases; unmatched junction bases: 8. Germline-derived CDR1 and CDR2 are SGHNT and YENEEA. The CDR3 is 17 residues long. Here the CDR3 reads CASSFSWTSGSVDTQYF. In nucleotides, the CDR3 is TGTGCCAGCAGCTTCTCCTGGACTAGCGGGAGTGTAGATACGCAGTATTTT.

V and J are TRBV12-1 and TRBJ1-2. TRBV12-1 is reported as a pseudogene. CDR3 length: 15 residues. This CDR3 is CASSFVRKGVGGYTF. The DNA of the CDR3 is TGTGCCAGCAGCTTTGTTAGGAAGGGAGTCGGCGGCTACACCTTC.

The DNA for the CDR3 is TGTGCCAGCAGCTCCCAGGGACTAGCGGGAGTGGGAGATACGCAGTATTTT. Encoded protein: CASSSQGLAGVGDTQYF. The genes are TRBV7-3 and TRBJ2-3; TRBD2 agrees at 14 bases. Looked up from germline, CDR1 is SGHTA and CDR2 is FQGTGA. This CDR3 is 17 amino acids long. J was trimmed by 5 bases and V by 4 bases; bases with no gene match: 8. Full variable domain (remainder filled in from reference TRBV7-3 and TRBJ2-3): GAGVSQTPSNKVTEKGKYVELRCDPISGHTALYWYRQSLGQGPEFLIYFQGTGAADDSGLPNDRFFAVRPEGSVSTLKIQRTERGDSAVYLCASSSQGLAGVGDTQYFGPGTRLTVL.

The rearrangement uses TRBV7-2 and TRBJ2-1; TRBD2 matches at 11 bases. CDR1 SGHTA and CDR2 FQGNSA come from the germline V gene. V lost 0 bases, J lost 2 bases, and 0 bases stayed unmatched. This CDR3 region has 16 residues. The CDR3 DNA reads TGTGCCAGCAGCTTAGCTAGCGGGGGGGCCTACAATGAGCAGTTCTTC. Translating gives CASSLASGGAYNEQFF.

The rearrangement uses TRBV6-5 and TRBJ2-7; possible D gene TRBD1, 6 bases. Germline values: CDR1 MNHEY, CDR2 SVGAGI. V was shortened by 2 bases and J by 4 bases, with 15 bases between the two germline ends. The CDR3 sequence is 15 residues long. The CDR3 coding sequence is TGTGCCAGCAGTTACGGGCCAGGGGCCCTATACGAGCAGTACTTC. Translated, it gives CASSYGPGALYEQYF.

The J gene is TRBJ1-3, the V gene TRBV2; no definite D call. Trimming left V 4 bases short and J 1 base short, with 11 bases between. Germline V gene sequence: CDR1 SNHLY, CDR2 FYNNEI. The CDR3 runs to 15 residues. CDR3 nucleotides: TGTGCCAGCAGTGTAGCGGCAGAATCTGGAAACACCATATATTTT. Its protein product is CASSVAAESGNTIYF.

The chain couples TRBV2 to TRBJ2-7, with D possibly being TRBD2 (5 bases). The germline V gene has CDR1 SNHLY and CDR2 FYNNEI. V was clipped by 8 bases and J by 2 bases, with 16 bases between them. CDR3 length: 14 amino acids. The CDR3: CASLIPDGTYEQYF. Written as DNA, the CDR3 is TGTGCCAGCCTTATACCGGACGGGACCTACGAGCAGTACTTC.

This chain connects TRBV7-8 to TRBJ1-3; D is possibly TRBD1 (6 bases). The CDR3 spans 16 residues. Between the trimmed V and J ends, which lost 3 bases and 1 base, there was a span of 13 bases. Germline CDR1 reads SGHVS; CDR2 reads FQNEAQ. The CDR3, as DNA: TGTGCCAGCAGCTTCGACAGGTCCGTATCTGGAAACACCATATATTTT. Encoded protein: CASSFDRSVSGNTIYF.

This chain joins TRBV5-1 and TRBJ2-7, with D uncertain. CDR1 is SGHRS, CDR2 YFSETQ, per germline. Trimming stripped 1 base from V and 0 bases from J, with 5 bases between. The CDR3 is 13 amino acids. CDR3 protein: CASSLPDSYEQYF. For the CDR3, the DNA is TGCGCCAGCAGCTTGCCAGACTCCTACGAGCAGTACTTC.

The rearrangement uses TRBV19 and TRBJ2-1, with D perhaps TRBD2 (6 bases). Germline V gene lookup returns CDR1 LNHDA and CDR2 SQIVND (reference sequence). CDR3 size: 11 residues. Trimming left V 11 bases short and J 12 bases short, with 17 bases between. CDR3 sequence: CAVLGGVGQFF. Written as DNA, the CDR3 is TGTGCCGTCCTGGGGGGTGTGGGGCAGTTCTTC.

With respect to this clone: It is unclear where the CDR3 begins or ends on the DNA, so no DNA is shown, and the CDR3 is as TCRdb lists it. The V and J genes are TRBV6-6 and TRBJ2-7; the table's D gene call, TRBD1, was not cross checked with the DNA. Including both end residues, the CDR3 is 16 amino acids long. Per germline, CDR1 MNHNY and CDR2 SVGAGI (reference sequence). The CDR3 is CASSFGAGTGGFEQYF.

The chain recombines TRBV10-3 with TRBJ2-2; 7 nucleotides match TRBD1. After removal of 2 bases from V and 4 bases from J, the junction contained 10 bases not matched to a gene. Germline CDR1 is ENHRY and CDR2 is SYGVKD. This CDR3 is built from 17 residues. The CDR3 nucleotides read TGTGCCATCAGTGAGACGAACCGGGACAGTGGCACCGGGGAGCTGTTTTTT. This codes for CAISETNRDSGTGELFF.

The chain employs TRBV6-5 and TRBJ1-5; a weak D match, TRBD1 (5 bases). In germline, CDR1 is MNHEY, CDR2 SVGAGI. The V end lost 0 bases, the J end lost 5 bases, and 11 bases lay between the germline ends. This CDR3 spans 15 amino acids. This CDR3 is CASSYSWGEDQPQHF. CDR3 nucleotides: TGTGCCAGCAGTTACTCTTGGGGGGAGGATCAGCCCCAGCATTTT.

This sequence joins TRBV27 and TRBJ2-1; maybe TRBD2 (7 bases). Deletions cut 8 bases from V and 5 bases from J, with 16 bases between. Germline values: CDR1 MNHEY, CDR2 SMNVEV (reference sequence). The CDR3 sequence is 14 residues long. The CDR3 loop is CASVSEGGDNEQFF. For the CDR3, the DNA is TGTGCCAGCGTCTCTGAAGGGGGGGACAATGAGCAGTTCTTC.

V gene TRBV2 combines with J gene TRBJ1-1; D is ambiguous. CDR1 SNHLY and CDR2 FYNNEI come from the germline V gene. This CDR3 is built from 11 residues. V was pared by 8 bases and J by 1 base, with 5 bases between. This CDR3 reads CASRENTEAFF. The CDR3 DNA is TGTGCCAGCCGGGAGAACACTGAAGCTTTCTTT.